Listed below are T cell receptor beta chains from one sample, sequenced in a study of blood T cell repertoires in COVID-19. Generated by immunoSEQ multiplex PCR, the TCRdb table keeps only in-frame clones and is missing some. The sample lists about 200,000 clones, approximately 87% occurring once. Sequenced sample: peripheral blood. The receptors shown here come from a man between 60 and 75 years old who had recovered from COVID-19. Both conserved end residues are part of each CDR3. D genes are given only for firm matches. Expanded clones are given a class, and other clones once, few, many or no size at all.

. TRBJ1-5 . TRBV7-2 TGTGCCAGCAGCTTAAGGGGGACGGACCTCCTCAATCAGCCCCAGCATTTT CASSLRGTDLLNQPQHF
. TRBJ1-1 . TRBV5-1 TGCGCCAGCAGCTTGGGGAAGGCGGGGACTGAAGCTTTCTTT CASSLGKAGTEAFF
. TRBJ1-2 . TRBV10-3 TGTGCCATCAGTGAGTCGTCGAGGGGCTACACCTTC CAISESSRGYTF
TRBD2 TRBJ2-5 . TRBV9 TGTGCCAGCAGCGTAGAAGGACTAGCGGAAGAGACCCAGTACTTC CASSVEGLAEETQYF
TRBD2 TRBJ2-3 few TRBV2 TGTGCCAGCCTCCCACTAGCGGGAGCAGATACGCAGTATTTT CASLPLAGADTQYF
. TRBJ2-5 . TRBV9 TGTGCCAGCAGCCCTAATAGCCTGGAGACCCAGTACTTC CASSPNSLETQYF
. TRBJ2-1 few TRBV19 TGTGCCAGTAGTGCGCTCGGGGGAAGCTCCTACAATGAGCAGTTCTTC CASSALGGSSYNEQFF
TRBD1 TRBJ2-7 . TRBV7-2 TGTGCCAGCAGCTCGGGACAGGGGAAGGAGCAGTACTTC CASSSGQGKEQYF
TRBD1 TRBJ1-2 . TRBV10-1 TGCGCCAGCAGTGGGACAGGGGTAAACTATGGCTACACCTTC CASSGTGVNYGYTF
. TRBJ1-6 . TRBV10-3 TGTGCCATCAGTGAGCCTTCCGGGACAATGCGCTCACCCCTCCACTTT CAISEPSGTMRSPLHF
. TRBJ2-2 . TRBV28 TGTGCCAGCAGGGAGGCCGGGGAGCTGTTTTTT CASREAGELFF
. TRBJ2-1 . TRBV11-2 TGTGCCAGCTCGAAGGGCAGGGGCCTAAACCTTTACAATGAGCAGTTCTTC CASSKGRGLNLYNEQFF
. TRBJ1-5 once TRBV19 TGTGCCAGTAGTATGAGTGCGGCCTCCTCCTATAGCAATCAGCCCCAGCATTTT CASSMSAASSYSNQPQHF
TRBD2 TRBJ2-7 . TRBV7-2 TGTGCCAGCAGCTTAGGGGCCGGGACTAGCGGATCCTACGAGCAGTACTTC CASSLGAGTSGSYEQYF
. TRBJ1-2 . TRBV30 TGTGCCTGGAGTGTACTTGATGCCGGCTATGGCTACACCTTC CAWSVLDAGYGYTF
. TRBJ1-2 medium-sized TRBV4-2 TGTGCCAGCAGATGGGAAGGGGCAGGGCCGAACTATGGCTACACCTTC CASRWEGAGPNYGYTF
TRBD1 TRBJ1-5 . TRBV10-1 TGCGCCAGCAGTGAAAAAGCCCTAGGGACAGGGGGCTTGAATCAGCCCCAGCATTTT CASSEKALGTGGLNQPQHF
. TRBJ2-5 . TRBV6-2/TRBV6-3 TGTGCCAGCAGTTATCTAGGTCTAGAGACCCAGTACTTC CASSYLGLETQYF
. TRBJ2-7 . TRBV24-1 TGTGCCACCAGTGATTCTGGACGGGGGAGCTCCTACGAGCAGTACTTC CATSDSGRGSSYEQYF
TRBD2 TRBJ2-6 . TRBV5-8 TGTGCCAGCAGCTTAAGCGGGACGGCTTCTGGGGCCAACGTCCTGACTTTC CASSLSGTASGANVLTF
TRBD1 TRBJ2-3 . TRBV12-3/TRBV12-4 TGTGCCAGCAGACAGGGGGCCGGAGATACGCAGTATTTT CASRQGAGDTQYF
. TRBJ2-1 . TRBV6-1 TGTGCCAGCAGTGAAAGCCAGGGGGGCTACAATGAGCAGTTCTTC CASSESQGGYNEQFF
. TRBJ1-1 . TRBV18 TGTGCCAGCTCACCAGGTCAGGGATTGGACACTGAAGCTTTCTTT CASSPGQGLDTEAFF